This T cell receptor (beta chain) was sequenced in a study of blood T cell repertoires in COVID-19. The data were produced by immunoSEQ multiplex PCR, yet TCRdb's version contains in-frame clones alone and is incomplete. The top ten clones hold about 8.4% of a sample with over 75,000 clones, roughly 75% of them seen once. Per germline, CDR1 MNHEY and CDR2 SVGAGI. Trimming stripped 4 bases from V and 1 base from J, with 13 bases between. There are 16 residues in the CDR3. The gene calls are TRBV6-5 and TRBJ1-4; possibly TRBD1 for D (6 bases). The receptor comes from a man aged 45-65 years who had recovered from COVID-19. Specimen: peripheral blood. The CDR3 DNA follows: TGTGCCAGCAGTTTGAGGGAACAGGGAACTAATGAAAAACTGTTTTTT. It yields the protein CASSLREQGTNEKLFF.